The next 21 T cell receptor beta chains were all read from a single sample in a study of T cells in localized non-small cell lung cancer. Assay: immunoSEQ multiplex PCR; the TCRdb copy retains only in-frame clones and omits some. This sample has fewer than 12,000 clones, with 80% to 90% found just once. Sequenced material: peripheral blood, taken before any cancer treatment. Every receptor here comes from a male donor aged 60 or over with stage III lung adenocarcinoma.

There are a few counts of this clone. The chain links TRBV2 to TRBJ1-2; no definite D call. CDR1 is SNHLY, CDR2 FYNNEI, per germline. CDR3 length: 12 amino acids. V shed 1 base and J shed 4 bases, with 4 bases lying between them. This chain's CDR3 is CASSEGVYGYTF. The CDR3 DNA sequence: TGTGCCAGCAGTGAAGGGGTCTATGGCTACACCTTC.

This chain connects TRBV27 to TRBJ2-5, with D perhaps matching TRBD2 (6 bases). Germline CDR1 and CDR2: MNHEY and SMNVEV (reference sequence). V dropped 1 base and J dropped 2 bases, with 17 bases sitting between them. The CDR3 has 17 amino acids. DNA for the CDR3: TGTGCCAGCAGTTTATGGGGACTTCGATCAAAACAAGAGACCCAGTACTTC. Encoded protein: CASSLWGLRSKQETQYF.

This clone was found a few times. This chain connects TRBV19 to TRBJ1-1, with D possibly TRBD1 on 6 matching bases. Germline lookup yields CDR1 LNHDA and CDR2 SQIVND (reference sequence). The length of the CDR3 is 15 residues. V lost 6 bases and J lost 4, with 18 bases in between. CDR3 protein: CASRGGHLTFTEAFF. The CDR3 DNA reads TGTGCCAGTAGGGGGGGGCATTTAACCTTCACTGAAGCTTTCTTT.

This clone was observed a handful of times. V usage is TRBV11-2 and J usage is TRBJ2-7; the match to TRBD1 covers 8 bases. The CDR3 loop spans 16 amino acids. V shed 3 bases, J shed 5 bases, and the junction held 12 bases outside the gene matches. Germline CDR1 SGHAT, CDR2 FQNNGV. Here the CDR3 reads CASSFLGQAAYHEQYF. The CDR3 DNA is TGTGCCAGCAGCTTCCTGGGACAGGCGGCATACCACGAGCAGTACTTC. The entire variable domain, with the rest obtained from reference TRBV11-2 and TRBJ2-7, is as follows: EAGVAQSPRYKIIEKRQSVAFWCNPISGHATLYWYQQILGQGPKLLIQFQNNGVVDDSQLPKDRFSAERLKGVDSTLKIQPAKLEDSAVYLCASSFLGQAAYHEQYFGPGTRLTVT.

The chain is built from TRBV7-9 and TRBJ2-5, with a possible D match to TRBD2 (6 bases). This CDR3 contains 13 residues. CDR1 is SEHNR and CDR2 is FQNEAQ in the germline V gene (reference sequence). Between the trimmed V and J ends, which lost 0 bases and 4 bases, there was a span of 6 bases. CDR3 loop: CASSLAGGETQYF. DNA of the CDR3: TGTGCCAGCAGCTTAGCGGGGGGAGAGACCCAGTACTTC.

The V and J genes are TRBV29-1 and TRBJ2-7; 8 bases line up with TRBD1. This CDR3 comprises 14 residues. CDR1 is SQVTM, CDR2 ANQGSEA, per germline. V lost 0 bases, J lost 5 bases, and 6 bases stayed unmatched. Here the CDR3 reads CSVEDRQGIHEQYF. The DNA for the CDR3 is TGCAGCGTTGAAGACCGACAGGGGATCCACGAGCAGTACTTC.

The V and J genes are TRBV7-2 and TRBJ1-2, with 8 bases fitting TRBD1. The germline gives CDR1 SGHTA, CDR2 FQGNSA. The length of the CDR3 is 12 residues. Unmatched junction bases numbered 0, after V lost 5 bases and J lost 4 bases. DNA for the CDR3: TGTGCCAGCAGCACAGGGGGCTATGGCTACACCTTC. The encoded protein is CASSTGGYGYTF. The variable domain in full, completed from reference TRBV7-2 and TRBJ1-2, reads GAGVSQSPSNKVTEKGKDVELRCDPISGHTALYWYRQSLGQGLEFLIYFQGNSAPDKSGLPSDRFSAERTGGSVSTLTIQRTQQEDSAVYLCASSTGGYGYTFGSGTRLTVV.

The rearrangement uses TRBV6-5 and TRBJ2-7; D remains unclear. Per the germline V gene, CDR1 is MNHEY and CDR2 is SVGAGI. V was trimmed by 5 bases and J by 2 bases, leaving 16 bases between them. The CDR3 covers 15 residues. DNA of the CDR3: TGTGCCAGCAGTCCCCAACCCTCTACCACCTACGAGCAGTACTTC. It yields the protein CASSPQPSTTYEQYF.

The rearrangement joins TRBV7-7 to TRBJ2-5, with D hard to call. The CDR3 runs 16 residues. In germline, CDR1 is SSHAT, CDR2 FNYEAQ (reference sequence). With 5 bases removed from V and 5 bases from J, the gap between germline ends came to 21 bases. CDR3 sequence reads: CASSAPGPVNRETQYF. The CDR3, as DNA: TGTGCCAGCAGCGCCCCGGGCCCGGTCAACCGGGAGACCCAGTACTTC.

The J gene is TRBJ2-1, the V gene TRBV5-4; D could derive from TRBD1 or TRBD2 (5 bases each). Germline V lookup: CDR1 SGHNT, CDR2 YYREEE (reference sequence). Trimming took off 4 bases at V and 6 bases at J, with 20 bases between the two ends. This CDR3 comprises 16 residues. Written as DNA, the CDR3 is TGTGCCAGCAGCGTAGGCCGGGACCCAGTGACCAATGAGCAGTTCTTC. Translated: CASSVGRDPVTNEQFF.

The gene calls are TRBV4-3 and TRBJ2-5; no reliable D call. The V and J ends lost 0 bases and 2 bases respectively, with 7 bases between them. CDR3 length: 14 residues. Looked up from germline, CDR1 is LGHNA and CDR2 is YSLEER. The CDR3 nucleotides are TGCGCCAGCAGCCAAGAACAACATCAAGAGACCCAGTACTTC. Its translation is CASSQEQHQETQYF.

The rearrangement uses TRBV7-6 and TRBJ2-7, with a possible D match to TRBD2 (5 bases). The germline gives CDR1 SGHVS, CDR2 FNYEAQ. This CDR3 is 16 amino acids long. Trimming stripped 0 bases from V and 2 bases from J, with 14 bases between. This chain's CDR3 is CASSLAVRGRPYEQYF. CDR3 nucleotide sequence: TGTGCCAGCAGCTTAGCGGTCCGGGGAAGGCCCTACGAGCAGTACTTC.

The chain uses TRBV4-3 and TRBJ2-1, with TRBD1 as a possible D gene (5 bases). V shed 0 bases and J shed 0 bases, with 12 bases lying between them. The CDR3 sequence is 17 residues long. Germline-derived CDR1 and CDR2 are LGHNA and YSLEER. CDR3 residues: CASSQDWQGYSYNEQFF. The CDR3 DNA reads TGCGCCAGCAGCCAAGATTGGCAGGGCTACTCCTACAATGAGCAGTTCTTC.

V usage is TRBV6-6 and J usage is TRBJ1-3; D not certain. V was shortened by 6 bases and J by 8 bases, with 11 bases between the two germline ends. Germline V gene lookup returns CDR1 MNHNY and CDR2 SVGAGI (reference sequence). CDR3 length: 12 residues. The CDR3 protein is CASSLIGDTIYF. The CDR3 DNA reads as TGTGCCAGCAGCCTAATAGGTGACACCATATATTTT.

This CDR3 is CASSSTEFGSGANVLTF. The DNA for the CDR3 is TGTGCCAGCAGTTCCACAGAGTTTGGGTCTGGGGCCAACGTCCTGACTTTC. The chain combines TRBV28 with TRBJ2-6; D unclear. Trimming took 4 bases from V and 1 from J, leaving 14 bases between them. Germline V gene sequence: CDR1 MDHEN, CDR2 SYDVKM. The CDR3 spans 17 residues.

This chain joins TRBV9 and TRBJ2-1; tentatively, D is TRBD1 (5 bases). Germline lookup yields CDR1 SGDLS and CDR2 YYNGEE. CDR3 length equals 13 residues. V lost 4 bases to trimming and J lost 2 bases, with 7 bases between them. In nucleotides, the CDR3 is TGTGCCAGCAGCCAGGGTCCCTACAATGAGCAGTTCTTC. Its protein product is CASSQGPYNEQFF.

This clone was counted only a few times. The CDR3 DNA sequence: TGTGCCAGCAGTTTAGGGCGGCCCCCGAACACTGAAGCTTTCTTT. Residues: CASSLGRPPNTEAFF. This rearrangement joins TRBV27 to TRBJ1-1; no definite D call. The CDR3 consists of 15 residues. CDR1 is MNHEY and CDR2 is SMNVEV in the germline V gene (reference sequence). Trimming pared 2 bases from V and 1 base from J, leaving 11 bases between.

V usage is TRBV7-9 and J usage is TRBJ1-2; unclear D gene. This CDR3 comprises 14 residues. Germline V gene lookup returns CDR1 SEHNR and CDR2 FQNEAQ (reference sequence). The V and J ends lost 1 base and 8 bases respectively, with 14 bases between them. The CDR3 protein is CASSLEAGGRGYTF. Written as DNA, the CDR3 is TGTGCCAGCAGCTTAGAGGCAGGCGGGCGAGGCTACACCTTC.

About this clone: Different DNA sequences within this sample yield the same CDR3. J is TRBJ2-5 and V is TRBV7-9; either TRBD1 or TRBD2 may supply D (5 bases each). The V gene lost 8 bases and the J gene lost 4 bases, with 17 bases spanning the gap. Germline-derived CDR1 and CDR2 are SEHNR and FQNEAQ (reference sequence). This CDR3 is 14 amino acids long. CDR3 DNA sequence: TGTGCCAGCCGGCCGGGCAGGGCGGGAGAGACCCAGTACTTC. Protein product: CASRPGRAGETQYF.

Judged by abundance, this clone is medium-sized. The rearrangement uses TRBV19 and TRBJ2-7, with 10 bases fitting TRBD2. The CDR3 extends over 16 amino acids. J lost 2 bases, V lost 6 bases, and 10 bases had no gene match. Germline values: CDR1 LNHDA, CDR2 SQIVND (reference sequence). The CDR3 here is CASSTPEAGGPYEQYF. In DNA form, the CDR3 reads TGTGCCAGTAGCACTCCAGAAGCGGGGGGGCCCTACGAGCAGTACTTC.

The genes are TRBV6-5 and TRBJ1-2, with 8 positions matching TRBD1. Germline V gene data show CDR1 as MNHEY and CDR2 as SVGAGI. The CDR3 contains 15 residues. J was trimmed by 4 bases and V by 4 bases; bases with no gene match: 8. In DNA form, the CDR3 reads TGTGCCAGCAGTTGGGGGACAGGAGCTTCCTATGGCTACACCTTC. Protein: CASSWGTGASYGYTF.